This T cell receptor (beta chain) appears in the sequencing data of a study of T-cell reconstitution after alpha-beta-depleted transplantation in children listed by TCRdb under 2016. For the wider study: T-cell immune reconstitution after TCRalphabeta/CD19-depleted allogeneic hematopoietic cell transplantation in children was quantitatively tracked in the study by means of TCR repertoire profiling.

The sample's treatment or condition, from its label and the paper: allogeneic hematopoietic cell transplantation with graft depleted of TCRalphabeta T cells and CD19 B cells. The children who served as transplant recipients had been given grafts of TCRalphabeta/CD19-depleted allogeneic hematopoietic cells. Spanning cysteine to phenylalanine, the CDR3 consists of 15 amino acids. The sequence is cut down to CDR3 DNA, 45 bases in frame from base 1. The V end gives up 6 bases and the J end 2 bases, leaving 10 bases in the junction not matched to a gene. From the germline V gene, CDR1 is MNHNS and CDR2 is SASEGT. Library preparation used PCR. The instrument given in TCRdb is Illumina HiSeq 2500. TCR library preparation used molecular barcoding, with unique molecular identifiers applied to normalize quantification of the TCRbeta repertoire. TCRdb passed the public sequencing reads through fastp at Q25 and MiXCR, retaining productive beta sequences. All rows with the same CDR3 protein become a single entry with the most common DNA and genes. For this sample the table gives roughly 82,000 distinct CDR3 sequences, of which 13% to 15% were detected only once. The ten largest clonotypes hold roughly 30% of the sample.

The paper's findings and limits, for the study overall: Apparently early alphabetaT-cell count recovery about two months after transplant reportedly relied on only several hundred rapidly expanded clones derived from non-depleted graft cells. In some patients, the high TCRbeta diversity seen at day 60 was put down to recipient T cells and intrathymic progenitors that had survived conditioning. Hyperexpanded clone frequencies declined over subsequent months; after one year, T-cell counts and TCRbeta diversity were mostly attributed to newly produced T cells.

This clonotype was seen only a few times. Its antigen is still unknown. Per-base qualities were not stored, and no clone one base away is much larger. The TCR sequence derives from a male patient aged 2 to 9 who had a stem cell transplant for acute lymphoblastic leukemia, so the T cells may come from the graft donor. The specimen comprised PBMCs, mostly from graft donor cells, sampled 180 days after TCRalphabeta/CD19-depleted stem cell transplant. The chain couples TRBV6-1 to TRBJ2-7; TRBD1 aligns with 7 central bases. The DNA reads TGTGCCAGCAGCCCCATCACCCAGGGGGCCTACGAGCAGTACTTC. It codes for CASSPITQGAYEQYF.